The 21 T cell receptor beta chains below come from one sample, sequenced in a study of shared clonotypes between healthy human individuals. Some clones are missing from TCRdb's copy, which holds only in-frame ones; the method was immunoSEQ multiplex PCR. Of about 1 million clones listed, roughly 80% are singletons. The specimen sequenced was memory CD4+ T cells sorted from blood. The subset is: CD45RA-negative fraction. The receptor set was obtained from a man in his late teens or twenties in good health.

Concerning this clone: This specimen includes other DNA sequences encoding the same CDR3. This chain connects TRBV18 to TRBJ2-7, with 11 bases lining up with TRBD2. The germline gives CDR1 KGHSH, CDR2 LQKENI. Trimming at V came to 3 bases and at J to 3 bases, leaving 1 base not matched to a gene. The CDR3 runs 14 residues. The CDR3 is CASSPGTSGYEQYF. The DNA for the CDR3 is TGTGCCAGCTCACCCGGGACTAGCGGCTACGAGCAGTACTTC.

The V and J genes are TRBV9 and TRBJ2-1; the D is unclear. The CDR3 runs to 14 residues. Trimming took off 0 bases at V and 7 bases at J, with 11 bases between the two ends. Germline V gene sequence: CDR1 SGDLS, CDR2 YYNGEE. CDR3 protein: CASSVDERPNEQFF. The CDR3 nucleotides read TGTGCCAGCAGCGTAGACGAGCGCCCTAATGAGCAGTTCTTC.

J is TRBJ1-2 and V is TRBV5-4, with D unresolved. Deletions cut 2 bases from V and 2 bases from J, with 16 bases between. The CDR3 is 16 residues long. CDR1 is SGHNT and CDR2 is YYREEE in the germline V gene (reference sequence). The chain's CDR3 is CASSFDPLGRNYGYTF. DNA for the CDR3: TGTGCCAGCAGCTTCGATCCCCTTGGGAGGAACTATGGCTACACCTTC. Looking up the rest from reference TRBV5-4 and TRBJ1-2 gives the full variable domain: ETGVTQSPTHLIKTRGQQVTLRCSSQSGHNTVSWYQQALGQGPQFIFQYYREEENGRGNFPPRFSGLQFPNYSSELNVNALELDDSALYLCASSFDPLGRNYGYTFGSGTRLTVV.

This clone showed up many times. The sample carries other DNA sequences with the same CDR3. V usage is TRBV18 and J usage is TRBJ2-7; a weak D match, TRBD2 (6 bases). Germline CDR1 and CDR2: KGHSH and LQKENI. CDR3 length: 12 residues. Trimming took 3 bases from V and 4 from J, leaving 7 bases between them. CDR3 nucleotides: TGTGCCAGCTCACCGGCGGGATACGAGCAGTACTTC. This gives the protein CASSPAGYEQYF.

CDR3 region: CASSEAGRDQPQHF. The CDR3 DNA is TGTGCCAGCAGTGAAGCGGGTAGAGATCAGCCCCAGCATTTT. The chain has TRBV2 and TRBJ1-5; D is uncertain. The CDR3 has 14 residues. Germline loops: CDR1 SNHLY, CDR2 FYNNEI. The V and J ends lost 0 bases and 5 bases respectively, with 8 bases between them. The full variable domain, completed using reference TRBV2 and TRBJ1-5, is EPEVTQTPSHQVTQMGQEVILRCVPISNHLYFYWYRQILGQKVEFLVSFYNNEISEKSEIFDDQFSVERPDGSNFTLKIRSTKLEDSAMYFCASSEAGRDQPQHFGDGTRLSIL.

The gene calls are TRBV10-1 and TRBJ2-3; weak D call: TRBD2 (6 bases). The V and J ends lost 11 bases and 1 base respectively, with 13 bases between them. This CDR3 region has 13 residues. Germline CDR1 WNHNN, CDR2 SYGVQD (reference sequence). CDR3 DNA: TGCGCCGGGTGGGGACTGTGCACAGATACGCAGTATTTT. It codes for CAGWGLCTDTQYF.

Only one count was recorded for this clone. The sample holds other DNA sequences that translate to the same CDR3. This chain connects TRBV2 to TRBJ2-7; D not certain. The germline V and J ends were trimmed by 5 bases and 3 bases, with 5 bases remaining between them. Germline-derived CDR1 and CDR2 are SNHLY and FYNNEI. This CDR3 has 11 residues. The CDR3 bases are TGTGCCAGCAGTCCTAGCTACGAGCAGTACTTC. Its translation is CASSPSYEQYF. The variable domain in full, completed from reference TRBV2 and TRBJ2-7, reads EPEVTQTPSHQVTQMGQEVILRCVPISNHLYFYWYRQILGQKVEFLVSFYNNEISEKSEIFDDQFSVERPDGSNFTLKIRSTKLEDSAMYFCASSPSYEQYFGPGTRLTVT.

This clone has a single count. This chain links TRBV18 with TRBJ2-1; D gene unclear. The CDR3 sequence is 16 residues long. The V end lost 1 base, the J end lost 0 bases, and 10 bases lay between the germline ends. Germline V CDR1 and CDR2: KGHSH, LQKENI. CDR3 sequence (DNA): TGTGCCAGCTCACCACGACTTTCGAGCTCCTACAATGAGCAGTTCTTC. It codes for CASSPRLSSSYNEQFF.

This clone was recorded a few times. The chain recombines TRBV18 with TRBJ2-7; D is uncertain. Trimming pared 2 bases from V and 5 bases from J, leaving 10 bases between. The CDR3 is 13 residues long. The germline gives CDR1 KGHSH, CDR2 LQKENI. The CDR3 loop is CASSPVAFDEQYF. CDR3 DNA sequence: TGTGCCAGCTCACCAGTTGCGTTCGACGAGCAGTACTTC.

The rearrangement joins TRBV4-3 to TRBJ1-1; possible D gene TRBD1, 6 bases. V lost 5 bases, J lost 1 base, and 11 bases lay in between. Germline V lookup: CDR1 LGHNA, CDR2 YSLEER. The CDR3 is 14 amino acids. The CDR3 nucleotides read TGCGCCAGCAGCGAACAGGGCGGGAACACTGAAGCTTTCTTT. This gives the protein CASSEQGGNTEAFF.

Concerning this clone: The same CDR3 can be traced to other DNA sequences in this sample. The chain couples TRBV7-8 to TRBJ1-5; D gene ambiguous. From germline, CDR1 is SGHVS and CDR2 FQNEAQ. V lost 5 bases and J lost 2, with 10 bases in between. The CDR3 is 14 residues long. In DNA form, the CDR3 reads TGTGCCAGCAGCCCACGCGAGGGCAATCAGCCCCAGCATTTT. It specifies CASSPREGNQPQHF.

The chain carries TRBV5-8 and TRBJ2-3; 14 bases are a match to TRBD2. The CDR3 length is 18 residues. V gave up 4 bases and J gave up 1 base; unmatched junction bases: 8. Germline V gene lookup returns CDR1 SGHTS and CDR2 YDEGEE. The DNA of the CDR3 is TGTGCCAGCAGCCTAGGGACTAGCGGGAGCCCTCGCACAGATACGCAGTATTTT. This encodes CASSLGTSGSPRTDTQYF.

CDR3: CAWTRGQRIYGYTF. In DNA form, the CDR3 reads TGTGCCTGGACTAGGGGACAGCGAATCTATGGCTACACCTTC. The chain has TRBV30 and TRBJ1-2; 7 nucleotides agree with TRBD1. Per germline, CDR1 GTSNPN and CDR2 SVGIG (reference sequence). J was trimmed by 4 bases and V by 4 bases; bases with no gene match: 9. This CDR3 has 14 residues.

The chain couples TRBV4-1 to TRBJ2-3; D uncertain. Between the trimmed V and J ends, which lost 2 bases and 8 bases, there was a span of 11 bases. Germline values: CDR1 MGHRA, CDR2 YSYEKL. The CDR3 runs to 13 residues. CDR3 residues: CASSQLLVGTQYF. The CDR3 DNA sequence: TGCGCCAGCAGCCAATTGTTGGTTGGTACGCAGTATTTT.

The chain recombines TRBV11-2 with TRBJ1-6, with a possible D match to TRBD1 (6 bases). The CDR3 consists of 16 residues. Trimming left V 6 bases short and J 8 bases short, with 20 bases between. The V gene's germline CDR1 is SGHAT and CDR2 FQNNGV. The CDR3 nucleotides read TGTGCCAGCAGACAGAGGGGGGGGGCCGTTGATTCACCCCTCCACTTT. Residues: CASRQRGGAVDSPLHF.

The chain links TRBV28 to TRBJ2-4; 9 positions agree with TRBD1. Germline V CDR1 and CDR2: MDHEN, SYDVKM. The CDR3 loop spans 13 amino acids. V was clipped by 5 bases and J by 5 bases; unmatched bases: 1. The CDR3 DNA follows: TGTGCCAGCAGTCGACAGGGGGAAAACATTCAGTACTTC. Residues: CASSRQGENIQYF.

The V call is TRBV15, the J call TRBJ2-5, with TRBD1 as a possible D gene (6 bases). CDR1 LNHNV and CDR2 YYDKDF come from the germline V gene (reference sequence). This CDR3 is 15 amino acids long. The V and J ends lost 3 bases and 3 bases respectively, with 14 bases between them. In DNA, the CDR3 is TGTGCCACCAGCAGGTCCGACAGGCGGGAAGAGACCCAGTACTTC. This gives the protein CATSRSDRREETQYF.

The chain joins TRBV2 to TRBJ2-7, with 7 bases matching TRBD2. With 7 bases clipped from V and 0 bases from J, the junction kept 6 bases outside the gene matches. Germline V lookup: CDR1 SNHLY, CDR2 FYNNEI. The CDR3 covers 14 residues. The CDR3 reads CASIERGISYEQYF. In DNA form, the CDR3 reads TGTGCCAGCATAGAGCGGGGAATCTCCTACGAGCAGTACTTC.

This clone was seen only once. The V and J genes are TRBV15 and TRBJ1-6; D remains unclear. V lost 5 bases to trimming and J lost 6 bases, with 11 bases between them. The CDR3 is 14 residues long. Per germline, CDR1 LNHNV and CDR2 YYDKDF (reference sequence). The CDR3 DNA sequence: TGTGCCACCAGCGTGCGAAACGGTAATTCACCCCTCCACTTT. Translation: CATSVRNGNSPLHF.

The CDR3 protein is CASSFRDRDTQYF. CDR3 DNA: TGTGCCAGCAGCTTCCGGGACAGAGATACGCAGTATTTT. The chain couples TRBV7-9 to TRBJ2-3; 7 nucleotides match TRBD1. J lost 5 bases, V lost 3 bases, and 2 bases had no gene match. This CDR3 has 13 amino acids. The V gene's germline CDR1 is SEHNR and CDR2 FQNEAQ (reference sequence).

The chain links TRBV2 to TRBJ2-7, with 8 bases matching TRBD1. V lost 1 base and J lost 4; bases outside the gene matches: 9. Germline assignment: CDR1 SNHLY and CDR2 FYNNEI. CDR3 size: 16 residues. This CDR3 is CASSEGPGGGGYEQYF. DNA for the CDR3: TGTGCCAGCAGTGAAGGCCCAGGGGGCGGCGGGTACGAGCAGTACTTC.